This T cell receptor (beta chain) was captured in a study of long-term antiretroviral therapy in people with HIV. Regarding the study as a whole: Blood was collected between the mid-2000s and the late 2010s, possibly under older ART regimens. ART adherence, viral resistance and therapy changes were undocumented. Although diversity increased after ART, it remained lower than in transplant donor controls.

They ran version v3.0 of the immunoSEQ assay at survey level. Clones were sequenced by immunoSEQ multiplex PCR, and TCRdb holds only the in-frame ones, with some missing. Among about 14,000 clones, over 65% were seen once, and the ten largest hold nearly 20%. Comments on this clone: No antigen is known for it.

Each HIV participant was treated in the United States. CDR1 and CDR2 (germline): SNHLY, FYNNEI. The CDR3 contains 16 residues. Germline trimming cut 7 bases from V and 4 bases from J; bases unmatched to any gene: 11. The TCR comes from a man in his forties or fifties with HIV. The chain couples TRBV2 to TRBJ1-5; 9 bases agree with TRBD1. This specimen consisted of unsorted PBMCs, obtained 1.3 years before starting antiretroviral therapy. DNA for the CDR3: TGTGCCAGCAACACACTGGGGACAGGGCTTAATCAGCCCCAGCATTTT. This sequence encodes CASNTLGTGLNQPQHF.